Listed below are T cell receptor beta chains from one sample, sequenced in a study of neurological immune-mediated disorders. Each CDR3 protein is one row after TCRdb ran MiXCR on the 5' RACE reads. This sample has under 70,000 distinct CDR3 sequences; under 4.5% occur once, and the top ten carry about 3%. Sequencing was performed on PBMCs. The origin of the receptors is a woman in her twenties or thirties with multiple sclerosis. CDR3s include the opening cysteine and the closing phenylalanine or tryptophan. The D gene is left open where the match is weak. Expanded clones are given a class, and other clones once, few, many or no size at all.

DNA: TGTGCCAGCAACCCGACAGGTTATGAAAAACTGTTTTTT
CDR3: CASNPTGYEKLFF
V: TRBV12-3/TRBV12-4
size: many
D: NA
J: TRBJ1-4

DNA: TGCGCCAGCAGCCAAGATGTCGGGACAGGGTCCTACGAGCAGTACTTC
CDR3: CASSQDVGTGSYEQYF
V: TRBV4-1
size: many
D: TRBD1
J: TRBJ2-7

DNA: TGTGCCACCAGCAGTAGGGCTAGCGGGAGTTTTACAGATACGCAGTATTTT
CDR3: CATSSRASGSFTDTQYF
V: TRBV15
size: many
D: TRBD2
J: TRBJ2-3

DNA: TGTGCCAGCAGCTTAGCGCTAATGGGCGAGCAGTACTTC
CDR3: CASSLALMGEQYF
V: TRBV7-2
size: NA
D: NA
J: TRBJ2-7

DNA: TGTGCCAGCAGTGCTACCGGGACTAGCAGCGAGCAGTACTTC
CDR3: CASSATGTSSEQYF
V: TRBV6-5
size: NA
D: TRBD2
J: TRBJ2-7

DNA: TGTGCCAGCAGCTTAGCGGGGGGAATGACCGGGGAGCTGTTTTTT
CDR3: CASSLAGGMTGELFF
V: TRBV12-3/TRBV12-4
size: many
D: TRBD2
J: TRBJ2-2

DNA: TGCAGCGCCCTCGGGTCAGATACGCAGTATTTT
CDR3: CSALGSDTQYF
V: TRBV29-1
size: many
D: NA
J: TRBJ2-3

DNA: TGTGCCAGCAGCTGGGCTACGGCGGACCATGAGCAGTTCTTC
CDR3: CASSWATADHEQFF
V: TRBV7-9
size: many
D: NA
J: TRBJ2-1

DNA: TGCAGCGCCGAGCGGGGGAACTCCTACAATGAGCAGTTCTTC
CDR3: CSAERGNSYNEQFF
V: TRBV29-1
size: many
D: TRBD2
J: TRBJ2-1

DNA: TGCGCCAGCAGCTGGGGGCCGACAGGGGGCAGAGAGACCCAGTACTTC
CDR3: CASSWGPTGGRETQYF
V: TRBV5-1
size: many
D: TRBD1
J: TRBJ2-5

DNA: TGTGCCACCAGCCTAACAACGGACAGGGCCACAGATACGCAGTATTTT
CDR3: CATSLTTDRATDTQYF
V: TRBV24-1
size: many
D: TRBD1
J: TRBJ2-3

DNA: TGCGCCAGCGGGGACGGTCTCTATGGCTACACCTTC
CDR3: CASGDGLYGYTF
V: TRBV5-1
size: many
D: NA
J: TRBJ1-2

DNA: TGCGCCAGCAGCTTAACCAACAGGGGGATATCTGAAGCTTTCTTT
CDR3: CASSLTNRGISEAFF
V: TRBV5-1
size: many
D: TRBD1
J: TRBJ1-1

DNA: TGCAGTGCTCCGACAGGGTCAGGGGAAGCTTTCTTT
CDR3: CSAPTGSGEAFF
V: TRBV20-1
size: many
D: TRBD1
J: TRBJ1-1

DNA: TGCAGTGGGGTTCAGGGGACCGGGGAGCTGTTTTTT
CDR3: CSGVQGTGELFF
V: TRBV20-1
size: many
D: NA
J: TRBJ2-2

DNA: TGTGCTAGCAGCCTAGACCGGACCGGGGAGCTGTTTTTT
CDR3: CASSLDRTGELFF
V: TRBV7-7
size: many
D: NA
J: TRBJ2-2

DNA: TGTGCCAGCAGCGGGGGCAGGACTTTTAGCACAGATACGCAGTATTTT
CDR3: CASSGGRTFSTDTQYF
V: TRBV9
size: many
D: NA
J: TRBJ2-3

DNA: TGCGCCAGCAGCGACCAGAACAGGGAGCAGAATTCACCCCTCCACTTT
CDR3: CASSDQNREQNSPLHF
V: TRBV4-1
size: many
D: NA
J: TRBJ1-6

DNA: TGCAGTGCTAGAGACTTAGGCAGGTCGGGAAACTCTGAAGCTTTCTTT
CDR3: CSARDLGRSGNSEAFF
V: TRBV20-1
size: few
D: NA
J: TRBJ1-1

DNA: TGCGCCAGCAGCACCCGACAGGGTACGACTGAAGCTTTCTTT
CDR3: CASSTRQGTTEAFF
V: TRBV5-1
size: many
D: TRBD1
J: TRBJ1-1

DNA: TGTGCCAGCAGCCCGACTAGCGGGAGCTCCTACAATGAGCAGTTCTTC
CDR3: CASSPTSGSSYNEQFF
V: TRBV7-3
size: many
D: TRBD2
J: TRBJ2-1

DNA: TGCAGTGCTCCCCTAGCGGGAGGGATCAATGAGCAGTTCTTC
CDR3: CSAPLAGGINEQFF
V: TRBV20-1
size: many
D: TRBD2
J: TRBJ2-1

DNA: TGTGCCAGCAGCTTAGGGCTTGGGACAGCAGATAATGAAAAACTGTTTTTT
CDR3: CASSLGLGTADNEKLFF
V: TRBV11-2
size: many
D: TRBD1
J: TRBJ1-4

DNA: TGCGCCAGCAACCCGCGGGCTAGCGGGGGCCCGAACACCGGGGAGCTGTTTTTT
CDR3: CASNPRASGGPNTGELFF
V: TRBV5-1
size: many
D: TRBD2
J: TRBJ2-2

DNA: TGTGCCAGCAGCGCACAGGGATCTAATGAAAAACTGTTTTTT
CDR3: CASSAQGSNEKLFF
V: TRBV7-9
size: few
D: NA
J: TRBJ1-4

DNA: TGTGCCAGTAGAGGACAGGGTGATCACTATGGCTACACCTTC
CDR3: CASRGQGDHYGYTF
V: TRBV19
size: many
D: TRBD1
J: TRBJ1-2